These 22 T cell receptor beta chains came from one sample sequenced in a study of T cell responses to AZD1222 COVID-19 vaccine. Using immunoSEQ multiplex PCR, the repertoire was profiled, and TCRdb retains in-frame clones only, with some absent. This table has about 110,000 clones, 70% to 90% appearing once. The sequenced sample was peripheral blood, obtained on day 0 of AZD1222 vaccination. These receptors came from an adult in good health.

This clone appeared once. The V gene is TRBV7-8, the J gene TRBJ1-1; 12 bases are shared with TRBD1. The trim removed 4 bases at V and 1 base at J, leaving 1 base unmatched. The length of the CDR3 is 15 residues. Germline V CDR1 and CDR2: SGHVS, FQNEAQ. The CDR3 is CASSSGQGANTEAFF. For the CDR3, the DNA is TGTGCCAGCAGCTCGGGACAGGGGGCGAACACTGAAGCTTTCTTT.

The chain recombines TRBV5-1 with TRBJ2-1, with 10 bases lining up with TRBD2. Germline V gene data show CDR1 as SGHRS and CDR2 as YFSETQ. The length of the CDR3 is 14 residues. Losses at the gene ends were 7 bases for V and 4 bases for J; bases not matched to a gene: 5. CDR3 DNA sequence: TGCGCCAGCTATCTAGCGGGGGCGTACAATGAGCAGTTCTTC. It encodes CASYLAGAYNEQFF.

This chain uses TRBV9 with TRBJ1-6; D is possibly TRBD1 (5 bases). CDR1 is SGDLS, CDR2 YYNGEE, per germline. V was cut by 3 bases and J by 7 bases, with 14 bases left in between. The CDR3 contains 15 residues. This CDR3 reads CASSEWGGWNSPLHF. The CDR3 nucleotides are TGTGCCAGCAGCGAGTGGGGCGGGTGGAATTCACCCCTCCACTTT. Based on the CDR3 plus reference TRBV9 and TRBJ1-6, the full variable domain is DSGVTQTPKHLITATGQRVTLRCSPRSGDLSVYWYQQSLDQGLQFLIQYYNGEERAKGNILERFSAQQFPDLHSELNLSSLELGDSALYFCASSEWGGWNSPLHFGNGTRLTVT.

The J gene is TRBJ1-1, the V gene TRBV12-3 or TRBV12-4, with 9 bases matching TRBD1. The junction had 3 bases not matched to a gene; V was cut back by 4 bases and J by 6 bases. The CDR3 has 13 amino acids. In DNA form, the CDR3 reads TGTGCCAGCAGTTACAGGGGGCCCGCTGAAGCTTTCTTT. This sequence encodes CASSYRGPAEAFF.

This chain uses TRBV7-2 with TRBJ1-1; D is perhaps TRBD1 (6 bases). V was clipped by 5 bases and J by 5 bases, with 18 bases between them. Germline lookup yields CDR1 SGHTA and CDR2 FQGNSA. The CDR3 consists of 15 residues. The CDR3 bases are TGTGCCAGCAGCCCGGCAGGGGCCTCTGGGACTGAAGCTTTCTTT. Translating gives CASSPAGASGTEAFF.

The chain combines TRBV7-6 with TRBJ2-3; D gene unclear. V lost 1 base, J lost 0 bases, and 8 bases lay in between. The CDR3 contains 15 residues. CDR1 and CDR2 (germline): SGHVS, FNYEAQ. Here the CDR3 reads CASSLGSRSTDTQYF. CDR3 DNA: TGTGCCAGCAGCTTAGGGAGTCGGAGCACAGATACGCAGTATTTT.

The chain combines TRBV29-1 with TRBJ2-1; 12 bases agree with TRBD2. Germline V gene lookup returns CDR1 SQVTM and CDR2 ANQGSEA. The CDR3 runs to 15 residues. The CDR3 protein is CSTWSGTSGHNEQFF. The DNA of the CDR3 is TGCAGTACATGGAGCGGGACTAGCGGGCACAATGAGCAGTTCTTC.

The chain uses TRBV19 and TRBJ1-1; D gene ambiguous. Germline V gene lookup returns CDR1 LNHDA and CDR2 SQIVND (reference sequence). The V end lost 6 bases, the J end lost 1 base, and 12 bases lay between the germline ends. The CDR3 is 14 amino acids. The CDR3 region has the DNA TGTGCCAGTAGACCTGGAACCACGAACACTGAAGCTTTCTTT. Translated, it gives CASRPGTTNTEAFF.

This rearrangement joins TRBV19 to TRBJ2-1; D tentatively fits TRBD1 or TRBD2 (6 bases each). Trimming left V 5 bases short and J 3 bases short, with 11 bases between. CDR1 and CDR2 from the germline V gene are LNHDA and SQIVND (reference sequence). CDR3 length equals 14 residues. CDR3 sequence: CASSGGRLYNEQFF. DNA for the CDR3: TGTGCCAGTAGTGGGGGGCGGCTCTACAATGAGCAGTTCTTC.

V and J are TRBV7-9 and TRBJ2-1; 9 positions agree with TRBD2. From germline, CDR1 is SEHNR and CDR2 FQNEAQ (reference sequence). The CDR3 sequence is 16 residues long. V trimming: 6 bases; J trimming: 4 bases; junction bases outside the gene matches: 10. The CDR3 spells CASSPPGTSPYNEQFF. CDR3 DNA sequence: TGTGCCAGCAGTCCACCCGGGACTAGCCCTTACAATGAGCAGTTCTTC.

In its sample, this clone was seen once. This sequence joins TRBV19 and TRBJ1-2; no firm D call. V shed 1 base and J shed 4 bases, with 13 bases lying between them. CDR3 length: 15 residues. Germline V gene sequence: CDR1 LNHDA, CDR2 SQIVND (reference sequence). As DNA, the CDR3 is TGTGCCAGTAGTATAGTCGGGGTTGATGGCTATGGCTACACCTTC. Residues: CASSIVGVDGYGYTF.

This clone turned up a few times. The V call is TRBV5-1, the J call TRBJ2-5; possibly TRBD2 for D (6 bases). Deletions cut 4 bases from V and 0 bases from J, with 16 bases between. The CDR3 consists of 16 residues. Germline V lookup: CDR1 SGHRS, CDR2 YFSETQ. The CDR3: CASSPGGFRDQETQYF. Here the CDR3 DNA reads TGCGCCAGCAGCCCTGGGGGGTTCCGGGACCAAGAGACCCAGTACTTC.

This chain uses TRBV5-1 with TRBJ2-5; a possible D gene is TRBD1 (6 bases). From germline, CDR1 is SGHRS and CDR2 YFSETQ. The CDR3 runs 16 residues. Trimming pared 4 bases from V and 7 bases from J, leaving 23 bases between. The chain's CDR3 is CASSSGGPGTRWTQYF. Here the CDR3 DNA reads TGCGCCAGCAGCAGCGGCGGACCCGGGACAAGGTGGACCCAGTACTTC.

The chain links TRBV15 to TRBJ1-2; no reliable D call. The CDR3 sequence is 12 residues long. Germline assignment: CDR1 LNHNV and CDR2 YYDKDF (reference sequence). V was cut by 0 bases and J by 7 bases, with 6 bases left in between. CDR3 sequence (DNA): TGTGCCACCAGCAGAGATGACATTGGCTACACCTTC. Protein sequence: CATSRDDIGYTF.

V and J are TRBV5-1 and TRBJ1-1; D is ambiguous. The CDR3 is 14 amino acids. V dropped 3 bases and J dropped 3 bases, with 12 bases sitting between them. Looked up from germline, CDR1 is SGHRS and CDR2 is YFSETQ. In DNA form, the CDR3 reads TGCGCCAGCAGCTCGGACCGGGCGGACACTGAAGCTTTCTTT. Residues: CASSSDRADTEAFF.

As to this clone: This CDR3 is also generated by other DNA sequences in the sample. J is TRBJ1-2 and V is TRBV4-2; 10 nucleotides match TRBD1. The CDR3 loop spans 16 amino acids. Germline loops: CDR1 LGHNA, CDR2 YNFKEQ. V gave up 0 bases and J gave up 5 bases; unmatched junction bases: 6. CDR3: CASSQEEGQGRYGYTF. CDR3 DNA: TGTGCCAGCAGCCAAGAAGAGGGACAGGGGAGGTATGGCTACACCTTC.

The rearrangement links TRBV19 to TRBJ2-1, with unresolved D. The CDR3 contains 14 residues. From germline, CDR1 is LNHDA and CDR2 SQIVND (reference sequence). V was shortened by 0 bases and J by 16 bases, with 19 bases between the two germline ends. CDR3 DNA sequence: TGTGCCAGTAGTATAGATCGTCGCGCCACGACTGGATTCTTC. It codes for CASSIDRRATTGFF.

This clone came up once. The V and J genes are TRBV4-2 and TRBJ2-7; D gene unclear. The CDR3 spans 16 residues. Trimming stripped 0 bases from V and 9 bases from J, with 21 bases between. CDR1 and CDR2 from the germline V gene are LGHNA and YNFKEQ. The CDR3 sequence: CASSQDLGSPGFGQYF. In DNA, the CDR3 is TGTGCCAGCAGCCAAGATCTGGGATCCCCTGGGTTTGGGCAGTACTTC.

The chain joins TRBV5-4 to TRBJ2-7; 9 bases agree with TRBD1. This CDR3 contains 15 residues. The germline CDR1 and CDR2 sequences are SGHNT and YYREEE (reference sequence). J lost 0 bases, V lost 7 bases, and 8 bases had no gene match. CDR3 in DNA: TGTGCCAGCGGAATCGGACAGGGGACCTCCTACGAGCAGTACTTC. Amino acids: CASGIGQGTSYEQYF.

Only one count was recorded for this clone. DNA for the CDR3: TGTGCCAGCAGCTTGGGACTAGCGGGAGTGTGGGAGCAGTACGTC. As protein: CASSLGLAGVWEQYV. The chain has TRBV5-6 and TRBJ2-7; 12 bases are shared with TRBD2. This CDR3 is built from 15 residues. The junction had 5 bases not matched to a gene; V was cut back by 0 bases and J by 7 bases. Germline values: CDR1 SGHDT, CDR2 YYEEEE.

This clone occurred a few times. The rearrangement uses TRBV5-4 and TRBJ2-7; 9 bases map to TRBD1. The V gene's germline CDR1 is SGHNT and CDR2 YYREEE (reference sequence). J was trimmed by 5 bases and V by 4 bases; bases with no gene match: 13. This CDR3 has 16 residues. The CDR3 spells CASSRGGTGKVDEQYF. CDR3 DNA sequence: TGTGCCAGCAGCCGAGGGGGGACAGGGAAGGTGGACGAGCAGTACTTC.

V is TRBV7-3 and J is TRBJ1-6; tentatively, D is TRBD1 (5 bases). The CDR3 spans 14 residues. Per germline, CDR1 SGHTA and CDR2 FQGTGA. The V end lost 4 bases, the J end lost 6 bases, and 10 bases lay between the germline ends. In DNA form, the CDR3 reads TGTGCCAGCAGCTCAGGGTTGGGTAATTCACCCCTCCACTTT. It specifies CASSSGLGNSPLHF.